Presented here are 3 T cell receptor beta chains from one specimen sequenced in a study of T cell responses to AZD1222 COVID-19 vaccine. Profiled with immunoSEQ multiplex PCR; TCRdb holds only in-frame clones, not every one. Of about 120,000 clones listed, about nine tenths are singletons. Sequenced material: peripheral blood, taken on day 0 of AZD1222 vaccination. The receptors here all came from an adult in good health.

V gene TRBV7-2 combines with J gene TRBJ2-7, with 7 bases matching TRBD2. The CDR3 consists of 14 residues. The V gene end was trimmed by 1 base and the J gene end by 4 bases; junction bases not matched to a gene: 4. Germline loops: CDR1 SGHTA, CDR2 FQGNSA. The CDR3 is CASSLGAGVYEQYF. The CDR3 bases are TGTGCCAGCAGCTTAGGCGCGGGGGTGTACGAGCAGTACTTC.

This chain joins TRBV28 and TRBJ1-5; 7 bases are a match to TRBD1. The length of the CDR3 is 15 residues. Germline lookup yields CDR1 MDHEN and CDR2 SYDVKM. V shed 7 bases and J 4 bases; nucleotides not matched to a gene: 10. CDR3 sequence: CASTYWDSRNQPQHF. The CDR3 DNA sequence: TGTGCCAGCACCTACTGGGACAGTAGGAATCAGCCCCAGCATTTT.

This chain connects TRBV7-2 to TRBJ1-6; TRBD1 aligns across 10 bases. The CDR3 is made up of 15 amino acids. V shed 5 bases and J 6 bases; nucleotides not matched to a gene: 4. Germline-derived CDR1 and CDR2 are SGHTA and FQGNSA. CDR3 sequence: CASSPGTGVNSPLHF. The CDR3 region has the DNA TGTGCCAGCAGCCCCGGGACAGGGGTTAATTCACCCCTCCACTTT.